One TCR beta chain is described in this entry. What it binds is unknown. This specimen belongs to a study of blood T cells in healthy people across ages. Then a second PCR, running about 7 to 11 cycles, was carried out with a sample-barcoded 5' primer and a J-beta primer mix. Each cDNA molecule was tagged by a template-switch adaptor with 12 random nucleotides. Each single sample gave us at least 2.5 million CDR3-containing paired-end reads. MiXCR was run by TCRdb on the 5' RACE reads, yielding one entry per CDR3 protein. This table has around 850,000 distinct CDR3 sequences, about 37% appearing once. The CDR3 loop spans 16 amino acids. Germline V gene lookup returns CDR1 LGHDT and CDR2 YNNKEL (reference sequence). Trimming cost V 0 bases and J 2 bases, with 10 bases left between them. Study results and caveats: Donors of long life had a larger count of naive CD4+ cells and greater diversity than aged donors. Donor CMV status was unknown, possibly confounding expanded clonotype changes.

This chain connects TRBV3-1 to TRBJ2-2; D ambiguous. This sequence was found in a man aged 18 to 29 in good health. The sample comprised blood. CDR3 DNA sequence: TGTGCCAGCAGCCAAGATCACTTGTTCAACACCGGGGAGCTGTTTTTT. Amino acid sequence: CASSQDHLFNTGELFF.